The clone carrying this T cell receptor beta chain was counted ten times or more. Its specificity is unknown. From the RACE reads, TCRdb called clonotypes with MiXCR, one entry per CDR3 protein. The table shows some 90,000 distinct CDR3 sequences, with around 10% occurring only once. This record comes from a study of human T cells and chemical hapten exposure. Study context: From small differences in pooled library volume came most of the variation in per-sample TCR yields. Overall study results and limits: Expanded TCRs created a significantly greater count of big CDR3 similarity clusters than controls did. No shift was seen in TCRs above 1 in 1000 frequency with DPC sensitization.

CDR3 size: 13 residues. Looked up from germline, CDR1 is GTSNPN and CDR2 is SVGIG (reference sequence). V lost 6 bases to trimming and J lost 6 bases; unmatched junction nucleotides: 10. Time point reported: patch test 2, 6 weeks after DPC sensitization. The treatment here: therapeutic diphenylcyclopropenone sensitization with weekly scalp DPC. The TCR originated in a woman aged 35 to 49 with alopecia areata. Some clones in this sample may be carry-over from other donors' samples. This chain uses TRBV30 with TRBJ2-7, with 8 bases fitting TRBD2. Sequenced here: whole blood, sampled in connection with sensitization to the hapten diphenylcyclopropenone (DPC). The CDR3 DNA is TGTGCCTGCTCAGTAGCGGGGAGAGGCGAGCAGTACTTC. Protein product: CACSVAGRGEQYF.